The entry below describes one TCR beta chain. Its target is unknown. CDR1 and CDR2 from the germline V gene are KGHSH and LQKENI. The CDR3 loop spans 14 amino acids. Deletions cut 4 bases from V and 0 bases from J, with 10 bases between. This entry is derived from a study of cytomegalovirus exposure and HLA in healthy donors. Study-wide points: The productive fraction for most TCR beta V segments was about 87% or about 30% in an earlier analysis. The study carried out a later analysis of TCR beta sequences. It associated 15,000 to 20,000 of them with specific HLA alleles at a false discovery rate of 0.05.

PCR used 60 Vbeta primers and 13 Jbeta primers. Data came from immunoSEQ multiplex PCR; TCRdb stores just in-frame clones and leaves some out. The repertoire consists of some 150,000 clones, with roughly 81% occurring once and the leading ten covering 4.9%. The source material was PBMCs. The rearrangement uses TRBV18 and TRBJ2-7, with D possibly TRBD1 on 5 matching bases. This clonotype originated in a woman under 30 in good health and CMV-seropositive. As DNA, the CDR3 is TGTGCCAGCTCACGGTCAGGGCCCTCCTACGAGCAGTACTTC. Its translation: CASSRSGPSYEQYF.